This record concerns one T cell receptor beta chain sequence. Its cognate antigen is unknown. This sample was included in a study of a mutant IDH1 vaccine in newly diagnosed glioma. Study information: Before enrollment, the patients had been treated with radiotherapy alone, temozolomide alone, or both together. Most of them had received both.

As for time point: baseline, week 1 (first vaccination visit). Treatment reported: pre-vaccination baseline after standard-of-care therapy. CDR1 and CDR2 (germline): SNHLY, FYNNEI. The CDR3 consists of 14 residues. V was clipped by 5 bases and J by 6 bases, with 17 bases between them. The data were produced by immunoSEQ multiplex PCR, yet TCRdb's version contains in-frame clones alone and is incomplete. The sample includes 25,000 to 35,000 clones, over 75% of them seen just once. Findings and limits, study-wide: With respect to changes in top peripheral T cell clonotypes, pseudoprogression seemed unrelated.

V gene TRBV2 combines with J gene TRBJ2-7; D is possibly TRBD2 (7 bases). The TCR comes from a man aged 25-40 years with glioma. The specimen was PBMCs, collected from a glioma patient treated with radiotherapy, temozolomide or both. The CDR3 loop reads CASSLRGGGSEQYF. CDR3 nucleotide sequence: TGTGCCAGCAGTCTCCGGGGAGGGGGTAGCGAGCAGTACTTC.